One and the same sample provided the 2 T cell receptor beta chains below, sequenced in a study of T cell responses to AZD1222 COVID-19 vaccine. This table comes from immunoSEQ multiplex PCR, and its TCRdb copy is limited to in-frame clones, with some not included. Of about 97,000 clones listed, about 86% are singletons. The sample in question was peripheral blood, obtained on day 0 of AZD1222 vaccination. These receptors were collected from an adult in good health.

The chain recombines TRBV24-1 with TRBJ2-1, with TRBD2 matching over 7 bases. Germline V CDR1 and CDR2: KGHDR, SFDVKD. The CDR3 spans 17 residues. With V trimmed by 0 bases and J by 7 bases, 11 bases remained unmatched. In nucleotides, the CDR3 is TGTGCCACCAGTGATTTGCAAGCTAGCGGCGTGACAAATGAGCAGTTCTTC. It encodes CATSDLQASGVTNEQFF.

The V call is TRBV11-2, the J call TRBJ2-5; D gene unclear. The CDR3 is made up of 17 amino acids. The V gene's germline CDR1 is SGHAT and CDR2 FQNNGV. V was pared by 5 bases and J by 4 bases, with 23 bases between. In DNA form, the CDR3 reads TGTGCCAGCAGCCGCACCTTAGCATCCCGGGCACGAGAGACCCAGTACTTC. As protein: CASSRTLASRARETQYF.